The T cell receptor (beta chain) described here comes from a study of blood T cell repertoires in COVID-19. For the study at large: Samples of COVID-19 (acute and convalescent) were obtained from the United States, Italy and Spain. Sources were T cells, B-cell-depleted T cells, or PBMCs; the material itself was cDNA or gDNA.

Study processing details: Amplifying reference gene primers gave estimates of nucleated cell counts. Data came from immunoSEQ multiplex PCR; TCRdb stores just in-frame clones and leaves some out. V, J and clone size are taken as reported in that table, and D and trimming were inferred from the DNA itself. There are fewer than 80,000 clones in the sample; 82% occur only once, and 8.5% to 10% lies in the top ten. V lost 1 base, J lost 4 bases, and 10 bases stayed unmatched. There are 18 residues in the CDR3. The germline V gene encodes CDR1 LNHNV and CDR2 YYDKDF (reference sequence). The TCR comes from a woman of 80 years or more with acute or convalescent COVID-19. Input material: peripheral blood. The chain recombines TRBV15 with TRBJ2-3; TRBD2 matches 11 bases. Here the CDR3 reads CATSRADLTSGGSDTQYF. CDR3 sequence (DNA): TGTGCCACCAGCAGAGCTGATCTTACTAGCGGGGGCTCAGATACGCAGTATTTT.